These 18 T cell receptor beta chains originate from one sample sequenced in a study of shared clonotypes between healthy human individuals. Assay: immunoSEQ multiplex PCR; the TCRdb copy retains only in-frame clones and omits some. Among some 2,000,000 clones, approximately 94% were seen once, and the ten largest hold around 0.13%. Sequenced: naive CD4+ T cells sorted from blood. Sample subset: CD45RA+ positively selected. The receptors come from a young man in good health.

The chain has TRBV11-2 and TRBJ2-7; D remains unclear. Trimming pared 5 bases from V and 5 bases from J, leaving 10 bases between. The CDR3 spans 12 residues. Germline-derived CDR1 and CDR2 are SGHAT and FQNNGV. As DNA, the CDR3 is TGTGCCAGCAGCAATAATAGGGACGAGCAGTACTTC. It encodes CASSNNRDEQYF.

The J gene is TRBJ2-7, the V gene TRBV2; 10 nucleotides agree with TRBD1. This CDR3 has 15 residues. Germline CDR1 SNHLY, CDR2 FYNNEI. V was clipped by 2 bases and J by 2 bases; unmatched bases: 3. This CDR3 is CASSEMGQGTYEQYF. In nucleotides, the CDR3 is TGTGCCAGCAGTGAAATGGGACAGGGGACCTACGAGCAGTACTTC.

Regarding this clone: Other DNA sequences in this specimen translate into the identical CDR3. The chain uses TRBV7-9 and TRBJ2-7, with 10 bases lining up with TRBD2. CDR1 and CDR2 (germline): SEHNR, FQNEAQ (reference sequence). V dropped 4 bases and J dropped 0; count of bases not matched to a gene: 0. The CDR3 is 14 residues long. CDR3 sequence reads: CASSSSGSSYEQYF. CDR3 bases: TGTGCCAGCAGCTCTAGCGGGAGCTCCTACGAGCAGTACTTC.

V gene TRBV30 combines with J gene TRBJ1-6, with 7 bases lining up with TRBD1. The CDR3 length is 16 residues. CDR1 and CDR2 from the germline V gene are GTSNPN and SVGIG (reference sequence). After removal of 3 bases from V and 4 bases from J, the junction contained 9 bases not matched to a gene. The CDR3: CAWREIGQVYNSPLHF. CDR3 nucleotides: TGTGCCTGGAGGGAAATCGGACAGGTTTATAATTCACCCCTCCACTTT.

The rearrangement uses TRBV9 and TRBJ2-3; 7 bases are a match to TRBD2. Germline V gives CDR1 SGDLS, CDR2 YYNGEE. The CDR3 is 18 amino acids. J lost 1 base, V lost 0 bases, and 11 bases had no gene match. The CDR3 protein is CASSVVPRSGAGTDTQYF. The CDR3 DNA reads as TGTGCCAGCAGCGTAGTTCCCCGGAGCGGGGCTGGCACAGATACGCAGTATTTT.

In the case of this clone: Other DNA sequences from this sample encode an identical CDR3 as well. The V and J genes are TRBV18 and TRBJ2-3; no clear D gene. The CDR3 has 17 amino acids. The V and J ends lost 0 bases and 0 bases respectively, with 13 bases between them. The germline V gene has CDR1 KGHSH and CDR2 LQKENI. In DNA form, the CDR3 reads TGTGCCAGCTCACCACCGACGGGCCTAAGCAGCACAGATACGCAGTATTTT. Its protein product is CASSPPTGLSSTDTQYF.

This sequence joins TRBV6-6 and TRBJ1-3; the D is unclear. The CDR3 length is 14 residues. Germline V gene data show CDR1 as MNHNY and CDR2 as SVGAGI (reference sequence). Between the trimmed V and J ends, which lost 6 bases and 4 bases, there was a span of 13 bases. The CDR3 reads CASRTDKSGNTIYF. CDR3 sequence (DNA): TGTGCCAGCAGGACCGACAAAAGCGGAAACACCATATATTTT.

The chain combines TRBV7-2 with TRBJ1-1; D not certain. Trimming removed 4 bases from V and 5 bases from J, with 11 bases in between. Germline-derived CDR1 and CDR2 are SGHTA and FQGNSA. The CDR3 loop spans 13 amino acids. CDR3 in amino acids: CASSYRVKTEAFF. The CDR3 DNA sequence: TGTGCCAGCAGCTATAGGGTTAAGACTGAAGCTTTCTTT.

The chain recombines TRBV7-3 with TRBJ2-1; 8 nucleotides agree with TRBD1. In germline, CDR1 is SGHTA, CDR2 FQGTGA. Trimming cost V 6 bases and J 8 bases; bases outside gene matches: 6. CDR3 length: 13 amino acids. CDR3 sequence (DNA): TGTGCCAGCAGATCGGACAGGGACGATGAGCAGTTCTTC. Protein: CASRSDRDDEQFF.

The chain recombines TRBV7-2 with TRBJ2-7, with D possibly matching TRBD1 (6 bases). V dropped 3 bases and J dropped 7 bases, with 19 bases sitting between them. The CDR3 consists of 15 residues. Germline CDR1 SGHTA, CDR2 FQGNSA. The CDR3 reads CASSFATGTQGEQYF. In DNA, the CDR3 is TGTGCCAGCAGCTTCGCTACCGGGACCCAGGGGGAGCAGTACTTC.

The chain joins TRBV4-2 to TRBJ2-5; D is unclear. The germline V gene encodes CDR1 LGHNA and CDR2 YNFKEQ. This CDR3 has 14 amino acids. V lost 0 bases and J lost 7, with 12 bases in between. The CDR3 nucleotides read TGTGCCAGCAGCCAAGATGTCGTTAGCCGGACCCAGTACTTC. Amino acids: CASSQDVVSRTQYF.

The chain uses TRBV4-2 and TRBJ2-3; 9 bases fit TRBD2. This CDR3 region has 18 residues. Germline V gene lookup returns CDR1 LGHNA and CDR2 YNFKEQ. J lost 0 bases, V lost 0 bases, and 7 bases had no gene match. The chain's CDR3 is CASSQDSGGSISTDTQYF. The CDR3 coding sequence is TGTGCCAGCAGCCAAGACAGCGGGGGGTCCATTAGCACAGATACGCAGTATTTT.

With respect to this clone: At the DNA level, this CDR3 is encoded by other sequences in the same sample as well. V usage is TRBV7-3 and J usage is TRBJ2-2, with D unclear. CDR1 and CDR2 (germline): SGHTA, FQGTGA. This CDR3 spans 13 amino acids. V lost 2 bases and J lost 2, with 3 bases in between. The CDR3 is CASSLSNTGELFF. The CDR3 coding sequence is TGTGCCAGCAGCTTATCAAACACCGGGGAGCTGTTTTTT.

The chain employs TRBV5-1 and TRBJ2-5; 9 nucleotides line up with TRBD1. Per the germline V gene, CDR1 is SGHRS and CDR2 is YFSETQ. V trimming: 5 bases; J trimming: 5 bases; junction bases outside the gene matches: 7. This CDR3 spans 14 amino acids. The CDR3 loop is CASSEDRGRETQYF. CDR3 in DNA: TGCGCCAGCAGTGAGGACAGGGGACGGGAGACCCAGTACTTC.

The V and J genes are TRBV7-9 and TRBJ2-3, with TRBD1 matching 7 bases. V trimming: 4 bases; J trimming: 1 base; junction bases outside the gene matches: 5. CDR1 is SEHNR and CDR2 is FQNEAQ in the germline V gene (reference sequence). The CDR3 spans 15 residues. Here the CDR3 DNA reads TGTGCCAGCAGCTCGCAGGGGGTCGGCACAGATACGCAGTATTTT. This translates into CASSSQGVGTDTQYF.

Of note for this clone: Other DNA sequences in this specimen translate into the identical CDR3. The rearrangement joins TRBV11-1 to TRBJ2-6; D is undetermined. V lost 6 bases and J 3 bases, leaving 6 bases between the germline ends. The CDR3 loop spans 13 amino acids. Germline CDR1 SGHAT, CDR2 FQDESV (reference sequence). CDR3 amino acids: CASSFSGANVLTF. For the CDR3, the DNA is TGTGCCAGCAGTTTCAGTGGGGCCAACGTCCTGACTTTC.

The V gene is TRBV18, the J gene TRBJ2-3; D remains unclear. The length of the CDR3 is 13 residues. The V gene's germline CDR1 is KGHSH and CDR2 LQKENI. Trimming removed 5 bases from V and 1 base from J, with 7 bases in between. The CDR3 bases are TGTGCCAGCTCAATAGCCGGCACAGATACGCAGTATTTT. Its translation is CASSIAGTDTQYF.

The CDR3 loop is CASSQAVRDTDTQYF. In DNA form, the CDR3 reads TGTGCCAGCAGCCAAGCCGTCAGAGACACAGATACGCAGTATTTT. This chain connects TRBV14 to TRBJ2-3; no definite D call. CDR1 SGHDN and CDR2 FVKESK come from the germline V gene. Between the trimmed V and J ends, which lost 1 base and 2 bases, there was a span of 10 bases. The CDR3 extends over 15 amino acids.